This T cell receptor (beta chain) was recorded in a study of CXCR3-negative and CXCR3-positive naive CD8 T cells (dated by TCRdb to about 2019). Study-level background: Roughly 140 million TRB reads were obtained in total, roughly 1.5 +/- 0.3 million reads per library. TRBV-TRBJ cluster analysis included naive subsets from several donors and memory cells from 3 donors. Diversity and physicochemical repertoire analyses were performed on some 10 donors pooled from two independent experiments. Paper-wide results and their limitations: Within the same donor, TRBV-TRBJ usage looked similar between naive CXCR3-negative and CXCR3-positive cells, but memory cells had distinct patterns. TRB CDR3s from CXCR3-positive naive cells showed higher hydrophobicity (lower Kidera factor 4), lower energy, and higher strength and volume indices than CXCR3-negative naive cells. Freshly isolated PBMCs were used for most assays because CXCR3 expression partially decreased after cryopreservation. Comparably high repertoire diversity was found in both naive subsets, whereas much lower repertoire diversity was found in memory CD8+ T cells. Because surface CD5, which is linked to self-reactivity in mice, was comparable between the naive subsets, TCR interaction strength was also inferred from TRB CDR3 physicochemical properties.

Sequencing used a NextSeq 550. The Human TCR Profiling Kit (MiLaboratory) was used to prepare UMI-labeled 5' RACE TRB cDNA libraries. cDNA synthesis used the entire amount of extracted RNA, and PCR amplification then used the entire amount of cDNA produced. The libraries were made side by side, with each library going through the same number of PCR cycles. For the original study's pipeline: With a requirement of at least two reads per UMI, MIGEC and MiXCR extracted about 50,000 +/- 10,000 unique UMI-labeled TRB cDNA molecules per library. On average, about 40,000 +/- 10,000 functional in-frame TRB CDR3 nucleotide clonotypes lacking stop codons were found per library. After downsampling to 5000 UMI-labeled TRB molecules per sample, diversity metrics, including normalized Shannon-Wiener and Chao1, were computed in VDJtools. Clonotype-size-weighted physicochemical properties of the central five CDR3 residues (interaction energy, strength, volume and Kidera factor 4) were computed in VDJtools. Once TCRdb had reprocessed the reads, it stored one entry per CDR3 protein sequence and supplied no DNA. The authors' filters were not applied to this entry. The record for this sample contains approximately 100,000 distinct CDR3 sequences. The top ten hold around 0.36% of the sample.

CDR1 is given as SGHDN and CDR2 as FVKESK, both from the germline V gene. The CDR3, from cysteine to phenylalanine, totals 13 residues. No coding sequence is recorded. Of note for this clonotype: The antigen it recognizes is unknown.

Each CD8+ T cell subset was flow-sorted in triplicate, with about 320,000 cells per subset placed directly into RLT lysis buffer. To keep memory contaminants out, a stringent definition of naive CD8+ T cells was applied: CD45RO-CCR7+CD27+CD95-. Standard density gradient centrifugation was used to isolate peripheral blood mononuclear cells from buffy coats. A FACSAria III was used to flow-sort naive CD8+ T cells into CXCR3-negative and CXCR3-positive populations. Total RNA was extracted from sorted cells with an RNeasy Mini Kit. The sequence is built from TRBV14 and TRBJ2-7. Sequencing was done on a sample of naive CXCR3+ CD8+ T cells from blood. This specimen's cell subset or site label, interpreted: CD45RO-CCR7+CD27+CD95- naive CD8+ T cells expressing CXCR3 (TNR3+). The sequence came from a human donor in good health. Some clones in this sample may be carry-over from other donors' samples. The CDR3 sequence is CASSHPATYEQYF.